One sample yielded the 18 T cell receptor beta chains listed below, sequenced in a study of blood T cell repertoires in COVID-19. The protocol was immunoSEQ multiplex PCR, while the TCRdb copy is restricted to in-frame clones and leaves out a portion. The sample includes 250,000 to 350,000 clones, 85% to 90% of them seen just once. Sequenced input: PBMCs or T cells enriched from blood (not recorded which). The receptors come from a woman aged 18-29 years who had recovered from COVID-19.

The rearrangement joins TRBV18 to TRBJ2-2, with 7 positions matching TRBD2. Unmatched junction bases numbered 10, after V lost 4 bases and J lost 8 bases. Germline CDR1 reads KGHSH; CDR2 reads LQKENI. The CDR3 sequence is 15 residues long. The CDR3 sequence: CASSQGLVLSGELFF. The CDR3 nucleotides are TGTGCCAGCTCACAAGGACTAGTTCTGTCTGGGGAGCTGTTTTTT.

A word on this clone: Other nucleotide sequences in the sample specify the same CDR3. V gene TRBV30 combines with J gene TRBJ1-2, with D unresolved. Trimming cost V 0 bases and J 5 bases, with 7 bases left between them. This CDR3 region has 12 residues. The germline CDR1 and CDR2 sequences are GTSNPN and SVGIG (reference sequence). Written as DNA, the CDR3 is TGTGCCTGGAGTGTACGAGGATATGGCTACACCTTC. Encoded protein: CAWSVRGYGYTF.

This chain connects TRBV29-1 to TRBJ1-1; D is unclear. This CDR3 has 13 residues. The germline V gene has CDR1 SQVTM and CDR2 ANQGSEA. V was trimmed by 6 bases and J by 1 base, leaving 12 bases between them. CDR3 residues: CSVFSGRNTEAFF. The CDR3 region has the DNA TGCAGCGTGTTTAGCGGGAGGAACACTGAAGCTTTCTTT.

CDR3 region: CASRDGSSYNEQFF. Here the CDR3 DNA reads TGTGCCAGCAGGGACGGGAGCTCCTACAATGAGCAGTTCTTC. The gene calls are TRBV28 and TRBJ2-1, with D tentatively TRBD2 (6 bases). The CDR3 runs 14 residues. Between the trimmed V and J ends, which lost 6 bases and 0 bases, there was a span of 9 bases. Germline CDR1 and CDR2: MDHEN and SYDVKM.

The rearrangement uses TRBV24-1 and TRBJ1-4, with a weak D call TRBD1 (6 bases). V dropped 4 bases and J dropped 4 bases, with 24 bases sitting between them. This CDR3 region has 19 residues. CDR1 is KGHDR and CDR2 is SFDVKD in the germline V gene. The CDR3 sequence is CATSESPPLYGDINEKLFF. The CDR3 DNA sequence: TGTGCCACCAGTGAGTCCCCTCCCCTCTACGGGGACATTAATGAAAAACTGTTTTTT.

CDR3 bases: TGTGCCAGCAGCTTAGGTCCGGGTCGAGAGACCCAGTACTTC. Its translation: CASSLGPGRETQYF. The chain is built from TRBV13 and TRBJ2-5; D is unclear. The CDR3 spans 14 residues. Germline CDR1 is PRHDT and CDR2 is FYEKMQ (reference sequence). V gave up 0 bases and J gave up 4 bases, with 9 bases separating them.

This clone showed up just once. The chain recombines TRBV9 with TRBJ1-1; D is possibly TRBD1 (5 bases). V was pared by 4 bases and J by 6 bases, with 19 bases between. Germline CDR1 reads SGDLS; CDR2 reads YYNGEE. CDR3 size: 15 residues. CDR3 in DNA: TGTGCCAGCAGCATAGGAGGAGGGGCTAGGGCTGAAGCTTTCTTT. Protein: CASSIGGGARAEAFF.

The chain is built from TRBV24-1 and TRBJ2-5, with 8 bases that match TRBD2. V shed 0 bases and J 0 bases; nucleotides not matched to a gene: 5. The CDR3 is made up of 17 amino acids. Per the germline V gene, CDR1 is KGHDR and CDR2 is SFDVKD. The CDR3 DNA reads TGTGCCACCAGTGATTTGAGGGCGGGAGGCGACCAAGAGACCCAGTACTTC. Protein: CATSDLRAGGDQETQYF.

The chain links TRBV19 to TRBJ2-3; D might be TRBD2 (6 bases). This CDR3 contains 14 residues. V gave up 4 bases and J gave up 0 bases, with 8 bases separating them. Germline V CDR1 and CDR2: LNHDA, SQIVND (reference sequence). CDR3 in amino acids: CASSSGTSTDTQYF. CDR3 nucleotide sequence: TGTGCCAGTAGTAGCGGGACTAGCACAGATACGCAGTATTTT.

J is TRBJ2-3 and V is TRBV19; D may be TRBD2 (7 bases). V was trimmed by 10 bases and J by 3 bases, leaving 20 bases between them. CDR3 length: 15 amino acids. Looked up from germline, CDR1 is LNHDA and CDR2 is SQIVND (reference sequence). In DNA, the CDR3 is TGTGCCACCCGGGGGGCCCATCCAAAAACAGATACGCAGTATTTT. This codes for CATRGAHPKTDTQYF.

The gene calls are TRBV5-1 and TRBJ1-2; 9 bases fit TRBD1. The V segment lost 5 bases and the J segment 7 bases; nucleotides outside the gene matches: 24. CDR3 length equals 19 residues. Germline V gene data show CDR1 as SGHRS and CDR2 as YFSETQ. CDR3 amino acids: CASSFPEADTQGARRGYTF. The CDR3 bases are TGCGCCAGCAGTTTCCCCGAGGCCGACACACAGGGGGCGCGTCGTGGCTACACCTTC. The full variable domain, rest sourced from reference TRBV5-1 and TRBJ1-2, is KAGVTQTPRYLIKTRGQQVTLSCSPISGHRSVSWYQQTPGQGLQFLFEYFSETQRNKGNFPGRFSGRQFSNSRSEMNVSTLELGDSALYLCASSFPEADTQGARRGYTFGSGTRLTVV.

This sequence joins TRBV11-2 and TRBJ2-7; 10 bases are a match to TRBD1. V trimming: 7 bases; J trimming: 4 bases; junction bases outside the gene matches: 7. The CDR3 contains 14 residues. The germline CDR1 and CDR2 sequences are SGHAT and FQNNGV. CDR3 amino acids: CASKNWTGGYEQYF. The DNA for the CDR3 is TGTGCCAGCAAAAACTGGACAGGGGGATACGAGCAGTACTTC.

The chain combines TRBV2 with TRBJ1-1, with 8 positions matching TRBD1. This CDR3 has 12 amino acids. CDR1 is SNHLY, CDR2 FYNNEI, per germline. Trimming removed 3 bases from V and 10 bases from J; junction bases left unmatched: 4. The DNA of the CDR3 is TGTGCCAGCAGTGAGTTAGGGACAGGAGCTTTCTTT. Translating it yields CASSELGTGAFF.

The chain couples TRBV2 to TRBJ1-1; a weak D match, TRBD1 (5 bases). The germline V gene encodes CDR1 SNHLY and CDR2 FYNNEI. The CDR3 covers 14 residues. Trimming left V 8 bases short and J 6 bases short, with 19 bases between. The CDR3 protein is CASSVGWGGAEAFF. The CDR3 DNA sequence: TGTGCCAGCTCAGTCGGTTGGGGAGGGGCTGAAGCTTTCTTT.

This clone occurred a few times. CDR3 loop: CAISEGELTGELFF. The CDR3, as DNA: TGTGCCATCAGTGAGGGGGAGTTAACCGGGGAGCTGTTTTTT. The rearrangement links TRBV10-3 to TRBJ2-2, with TRBD2 as a possible D gene (5 bases). The V and J ends lost 2 bases and 5 bases respectively, with 9 bases between them. The CDR3 has 14 residues. In germline, CDR1 is ENHRY, CDR2 SYGVKD.

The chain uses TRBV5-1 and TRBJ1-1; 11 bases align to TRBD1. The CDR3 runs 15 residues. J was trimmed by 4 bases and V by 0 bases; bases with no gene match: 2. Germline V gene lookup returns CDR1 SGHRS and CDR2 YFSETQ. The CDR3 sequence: CASSLAGTGGTEAFF. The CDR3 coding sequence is TGCGCCAGCAGCTTGGCTGGGACAGGGGGCACTGAAGCTTTCTTT.

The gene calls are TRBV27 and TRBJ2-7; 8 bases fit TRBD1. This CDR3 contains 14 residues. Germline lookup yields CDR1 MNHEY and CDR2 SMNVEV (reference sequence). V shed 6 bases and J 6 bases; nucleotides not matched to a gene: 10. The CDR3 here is CASSPGQGMGEQYF. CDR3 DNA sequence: TGTGCCAGCAGCCCCGGACAGGGTATGGGCGAGCAGTACTTC.

CDR3 sequence reads: CASPRVWGKKTTEAFF. The DNA for the CDR3 is TGTGCCAGCCCCAGGGTTTGGGGCAAGAAGACCACTGAAGCTTTCTTT. The gene calls are TRBV2 and TRBJ1-1; possible D gene TRBD1, 5 bases. The CDR3 has 16 residues. Per germline, CDR1 SNHLY and CDR2 FYNNEI. V lost 8 bases and J 4 bases, leaving 23 bases between the germline ends.